The source of this TCR beta chain is a study of T cell responses to AZD1222 COVID-19 vaccine. Regarding the study as a whole: Clonal diversity may have been underestimated in mostly white British donors. Among those given AZD1222, only five to seven were seropositive at baseline.

Sequencing used immunoSEQ multiplex PCR; TCRdb keeps in-frame clones, though not all of them. Of around 150,000 clones in the sample, about 92% were seen once. On this clone: Its matching antigen is unknown.

Samples with a second dose at about 4 or about 12 weeks were pooled together. With V trimmed by 6 bases and J by 1 base, 14 bases remained unmatched. CDR3 size: 18 residues. Germline CDR1 is LNHDA and CDR2 is SQIVND (reference sequence). The receptor comes from an adult who received the AZD1222 COVID-19 vaccine. Sample: peripheral blood, taken 28 days after the second AZD1222 dose. The chain recombines TRBV19 with TRBJ1-5; 8 bases match TRBD1. The CDR3 bases are TGTGCCAGTAGCCACCCCCCGGACAGGGATGCCAGCAATCAGCCCCAGCATTTT. Translated: CASSHPPDRDASNQPQHF.